This T cell receptor beta chain was sequenced during a study of shared clonotypes between healthy human individuals. Study conclusions and caveats: Naive subsets usually exceeded memory subsets in estimated richness.

Trimming cost V 8 bases and J 9 bases; bases outside gene matches: 8. This CDR3 is 14 amino acids long. CDR1 is MNHNY, CDR2 SVGAGI, per germline (reference sequence). On sorted subsets, replicate PCRs used 200 to 250 ng DNA, or 25,000 to 35,000 T cell genomes. Clones were sequenced by immunoSEQ multiplex PCR, and TCRdb holds only the in-frame ones, with some missing. The sample lists about 110,000 clones; 55% to 70% were seen once. The table lists this clone with many counts. Its antigen is not known. The source material was memory CD8+ T cells sorted from blood. Subset given: CD45RO+ cells pooled with CCR7-negative TemRA cells. The origin of this receptor is a woman aged 25 to 39 in good health. This chain uses TRBV6-6 with TRBJ2-1, with 12 bases fitting TRBD1. The CDR3 nucleotides are TGTGCCAGCGAAGGGACAGGGGGCGCGGGTGAGCAGTTCTTC. Translation: CASEGTGGAGEQFF.